Each of the 25 T cell receptor beta chains below was sequenced from the same sample in a study of control samples from healthy donors and cancer patients. The method was immunoSEQ multiplex PCR; TCRdb's version includes in-frame clones alone and lacks a portion of them. This sample yields roughly 130,000 clones, of which more than 80% are seen a single time; roughly 2.7% belongs to the top ten. Sample: blood. The receptors were gathered from a man between 18 and 29 years old in good health.

This clone was seen once. The chain is built from TRBV13 and TRBJ2-7, with TRBD1 matching 11 bases. V trimming: 1 base; J trimming: 0 bases; junction bases outside the gene matches: 2. The CDR3 sequence is 16 residues long. Germline values: CDR1 PRHDT, CDR2 FYEKMQ (reference sequence). Here the CDR3 reads CASSLEGTGGSYEQYV. The DNA for the CDR3 is TGTGCCAGCAGCTTAGAAGGGACAGGGGGCTCCTACGAGCAGTACGTC.

The DNA of the CDR3 is TGTGCCAGCAGCCACCAGATACAGGGGGCTGCTCAGCCCCAGCATTTT. It codes for CASSHQIQGAAQPQHF. The chain couples TRBV7-8 to TRBJ1-5; 9 bases are shared with TRBD1. The germline CDR1 and CDR2 sequences are SGHVS and FQNEAQ. This CDR3 spans 16 amino acids. V dropped 5 bases and J dropped 6; count of bases not matched to a gene: 11. The whole variable domain, filled in from reference TRBV7-8 and TRBJ1-5, reads GAGVSQSPRYKVAKRGQDVALRCDPISGHVSLFWYQQALGQGPEFLTYFQNEAQLDKSGLPSDRFFAERPEGSVSTLKIQRTQQEDSAVYLCASSHQIQGAAQPQHFGDGTRLSIL.

The V and J genes are TRBV28 and TRBJ2-3; D ambiguous. V was shortened by 6 bases and J by 9 bases, with 7 bases between the two germline ends. The length of the CDR3 is 10 residues. Germline V lookup: CDR1 MDHEN, CDR2 SYDVKM. The CDR3: CASSVPTQYF. The CDR3 DNA sequence: TGTGCCAGCAGCGTGCCCACGCAGTATTTT.

The J gene is TRBJ2-1, the V gene TRBV25-1, with a tentative D call TRBD1 (6 bases). CDR1 and CDR2 from the germline V gene are MGHDK and SYGVNS. This CDR3 comprises 14 residues. V lost 4 bases, J lost 8 bases, and 15 bases lay in between. The CDR3 DNA reads TGTGCCAGCAGTGGGCCAACGCAGGGGTATGAGCAGTTCTTC. This encodes CASSGPTQGYEQFF.

This clone was seen more than once but under ten times. The genes are TRBV4-2 and TRBJ2-2; tentative D call: TRBD2 (5 bases). The CDR3 contains 16 residues. Germline CDR1 reads LGHNA; CDR2 reads YNFKEQ. Deletions cut 0 bases from V and 2 bases from J, with 10 bases between. The CDR3, as DNA: TGTGCCAGCAGCCAAGATCAGGACTTAAACACCGGGGAGCTGTTTTTT. It is translated as CASSQDQDLNTGELFF.

The chain carries TRBV4-1 and TRBJ2-7, with D perhaps matching TRBD1 (5 bases). Germline assignment: CDR1 MGHRA and CDR2 YSYEKL. The germline V and J ends were trimmed by 1 base and 0 bases, with 7 bases remaining between them. CDR3 size: 14 residues. CDR3 residues: CASSQVDNSYEQYF. DNA for the CDR3: TGCGCCAGCAGCCAAGTGGACAACTCCTACGAGCAGTACTTC.

The CDR3 sequence: CASSKGYRPSNQPQHF. The CDR3 DNA is TGTGCCAGCAGCAAAGGTTACAGACCAAGCAATCAGCCCCAGCATTTT. The chain links TRBV21-1 to TRBJ1-5; the table's D gene call, TRBD1, was not cross checked with the DNA. TRBV21-1 is recorded as a pseudogene. CDR3 size: 16 residues.

The CDR3 is CASSGRDRELTGELFF. In nucleotides, the CDR3 is TGCGCCAGCAGCGGCCGGGACAGGGAGCTCACCGGGGAGCTGTTTTTT. The chain recombines TRBV5-1 with TRBJ2-2; 9 bases line up with TRBD1. Germline assignment: CDR1 SGHRS and CDR2 YFSETQ. J gave up 4 bases and V 4 bases, and 8 bases lay outside the gene matches. This CDR3 has 16 residues.

The CDR3 here is CASSQGPNTEAFF. The CDR3 DNA reads as TGTGCCAGCAGTCAGGGGCCGAACACTGAAGCTTTCTTT. The chain couples TRBV12-3 or TRBV12-4 to TRBJ1-1; tentative D call: TRBD1 (6 bases). The length of the CDR3 is 13 residues. Trimming took off 5 bases at V and 1 base at J, with 8 bases between the two ends.

This clone was recorded once. This rearrangement joins TRBV19 to TRBJ2-2, with 8 positions matching TRBD1. V was pared by 1 base and J by 1 base, with 2 bases of the junction left unmatched. The CDR3 runs to 16 residues. Germline V gene sequence: CDR1 LNHDA, CDR2 SQIVND (reference sequence). The CDR3, as DNA: TGTGCCAGTAGTATAGCTGGGACAGGGAACACCGGGGAGCTGTTTTTT. This codes for CASSIAGTGNTGELFF.

The V call is TRBV20-1, the J call TRBJ2-5, with 7 bases matching TRBD2. The trim removed 3 bases at V and 4 bases at J, leaving 11 bases unmatched. CDR3 length: 15 residues. Germline V CDR1 and CDR2: DFQATT, SNEGSKA (reference sequence). This CDR3 is CSASQDLGLVETQYF. CDR3 nucleotides: TGCAGTGCTAGTCAAGACCTCGGACTAGTAGAGACCCAGTACTTC.

This clone is a singleton in its sample. V is TRBV14 and J is TRBJ1-2; D not resolved. Deletions cut 1 base from V and 0 bases from J, with 9 bases between. The germline V gene has CDR1 SGHDN and CDR2 FVKESK. CDR3 length equals 15 residues. CDR3: CASSQVQAANYGYTF. CDR3 nucleotides: TGTGCCAGCAGCCAAGTCCAGGCAGCTAACTATGGCTACACCTTC.

This chain uses TRBV7-9 with TRBJ1-4; D is unresolved. Trimming took 4 bases from V and 7 from J, leaving 16 bases between them. The germline gives CDR1 SEHNR, CDR2 FQNEAQ (reference sequence). The CDR3 has 15 amino acids. CDR3 region: CASSSRGEVGEKLFF. Written as DNA, the CDR3 is TGTGCCAGCAGCTCGCGTGGGGAGGTGGGTGAAAAACTGTTTTTT. Complete variable domain (other parts from reference TRBV7-9 and TRBJ1-4): DTGVSQNPRHKITKRGQNVTFRCDPISEHNRLYWYRQTLGQGPEFLTYFQNEAQLEKSRLLSDRFSAERPKGSFSTLEIQRTEQGDSAMYLCASSSRGEVGEKLFFGSGTQLSVL.

This clone was seen just once. V and J are TRBV5-6 and TRBJ1-3, with 12 bases identical to TRBD1. Germline V lookup: CDR1 SGHDT, CDR2 YYEEEE. The CDR3 runs 16 residues. The V gene end was trimmed by 4 bases and the J gene end by 4 bases; junction bases not matched to a gene: 6. The CDR3 loop reads CASSRDRGLAGNTIYF. In DNA form, the CDR3 reads TGTGCCAGCAGCAGGGACAGGGGGCTAGCAGGAAACACCATATATTTT.

CDR3 amino acids: CASSGTHNQPQHF. The CDR3 region has the DNA TGTGCCAGTTCCGGGACACACAATCAGCCCCAGCATTTT. The rearrangement links TRBV19 to TRBJ1-5; D perhaps matches TRBD1 (6 bases). The CDR3 consists of 13 residues. From germline, CDR1 is LNHDA and CDR2 SQIVND (reference sequence). V gave up 8 bases and J gave up 3 bases, with 11 bases separating them.

The chain joins TRBV6-6 to TRBJ2-7; the match to TRBD1 covers 11 bases. In germline, CDR1 is MNHNY, CDR2 SVGAGI (reference sequence). The CDR3 extends over 11 amino acids. The CDR3 spells CSAGTGGQQYV. The CDR3 nucleotides read TGCAGCGCGGGGACAGGGGGACAGCAGTACGTC.

This rearrangement joins TRBV2 to TRBJ1-2, with D maybe TRBD1 (5 bases). Germline V gives CDR1 SNHLY, CDR2 FYNNEI. V dropped 7 bases and J dropped 3 bases, with 15 bases sitting between them. The CDR3 is 14 amino acids. The CDR3 loop is CASTLGGLYYGYTF. The CDR3 nucleotides read TGTGCCAGCACATTGGGGGGATTGTACTATGGCTACACCTTC.

This clone was seen just once. V gene TRBV6-2 or TRBV6-3 combines with J gene TRBJ2-1, with unresolved D. The V end was cut by 6 bases, the J end by 2 bases, with 11 bases between. This CDR3 spans 14 amino acids. Germline V gives CDR1 MNHEY, CDR2 SVGEGT. CDR3 sequence (DNA): TGTGCCAGCAGCGCTGGGGAACCCTACAATGAGCAGTTCTTC. Translated: CASSAGEPYNEQFF.

This sequence joins TRBV5-1 and TRBJ1-4, with 8 bases fitting TRBD1. The CDR3 extends over 16 amino acids. The V gene's germline CDR1 is SGHRS and CDR2 YFSETQ. The trim removed 4 bases at V and 0 bases at J, leaving 5 bases unmatched. DNA of the CDR3: TGCGCCAGCAGCGGGGGGACAGGCACAACTAATGAAAAACTGTTTTTT. It is translated as CASSGGTGTTNEKLFF. Using reference TRBV5-1 and TRBJ1-4 for the parts outside the CDR3, the full variable domain is KAGVTQTPRYLIKTRGQQVTLSCSPISGHRSVSWYQQTPGQGLQFLFEYFSETQRNKGNFPGRFSGRQFSNSRSEMNVSTLELGDSALYLCASSGGTGTTNEKLFFGSGTQLSVL.

The J gene is TRBJ1-1, the V gene TRBV28, with a weak D call TRBD1 (5 bases). This CDR3 comprises 15 residues. Trimming left V 3 bases short and J 5 bases short, with 16 bases between. The V gene's germline CDR1 is MDHEN and CDR2 SYDVKM. CDR3 sequence: CASSLGGGLGTEAFF. DNA for the CDR3: TGTGCCAGCAGTTTGGGGGGGGGTCTCGGTACTGAAGCTTTCTTT. The variable domain in full, completed from reference TRBV28 and TRBJ1-1, reads DVKVTQSSRYLVKRTGEKVFLECVQDMDHENMFWYRQDPGLGLRLIYFSYDVKMKEKGDIPEGYSVSREKKERFSLILESASTNQTSMYLCASSLGGGLGTEAFFGQGTRLTVV.

J is TRBJ1-2 and V is TRBV7-2, with 9 positions matching TRBD1. With V trimmed by 2 bases and J by 7 bases, 5 bases remained unmatched. This CDR3 contains 14 residues. Looked up from germline, CDR1 is SGHTA and CDR2 is FQGNSA. The CDR3: CASSLRDRDSGYTF. For the CDR3, the DNA is TGTGCCAGCAGCTTAAGGGACAGGGACTCTGGCTACACCTTC.

The rearrangement uses TRBV5-4 and TRBJ1-1, with D unclear. The CDR3 loop spans 14 amino acids. Germline V CDR1 and CDR2: SGHNT, YYREEE (reference sequence). V gave up 3 bases and J gave up 5 bases, with 14 bases separating them. CDR3 amino acids: CASSSLRGRTEAFF. The CDR3 region has the DNA TGTGCCAGCAGCTCCCTCCGAGGGCGGACTGAAGCTTTCTTT.

CDR3 nucleotide sequence: TGTGCCAGCAGCGCGGAGGGATTGAGTCAGCCCCAGCATTTT. As protein: CASSAEGLSQPQHF. This chain links TRBV11-1 with TRBJ1-5; D gene ambiguous. The germline V and J ends were trimmed by 5 bases and 6 bases, with 14 bases remaining between them. The length of the CDR3 is 14 residues. CDR1 SGHAT and CDR2 FQDESV come from the germline V gene (reference sequence).

The V call is TRBV15, the J call TRBJ1-1, with a tentative D call TRBD1 (6 bases). Germline-derived CDR1 and CDR2 are LNHNV and YYDKDF (reference sequence). V lost 0 bases and J lost 7, with 18 bases in between. This CDR3 is built from 16 residues. The CDR3 nucleotides read TGTGCCACCAGCAGAGATGAGGGGGGAGGGTTTAGTGAAGCTTTCTTT. Amino acids: CATSRDEGGGFSEAFF.

The chain couples TRBV7-2 to TRBJ2-3; weak D call: TRBD2 (5 bases). V dropped 5 bases and J dropped 10 bases, with 16 bases sitting between them. CDR1 is SGHTA, CDR2 FQGNSA, per germline. The CDR3 runs 13 residues. CDR3 nucleotides: TGTGCCAGCAGCCGTCTCTTCGAGGGATCGCAGTATTTT. Translated: CASSRLFEGSQYF.